What follows is one TCR beta chain and its context. This sample was taken from a study of blood T cell repertoires in COVID-19. Background on the study: PBMCs, B-cell-depleted T cells, or T cells were the source of the cDNA or gDNA that made up the material.

With 9 bases clipped from V and 3 bases from J, the junction kept 2 bases outside the gene matches. The V gene's germline CDR1 is SNHLY and CDR2 FYNNEI. CDR3 length: 12 amino acids. As originally analysed: Estimated nucleated cell counts came from reference gene primer amplification. Clones were read by immunoSEQ multiplex PCR, and TCRdb kept only the in-frame ones, dropping some. V and J calls and clone size are given by that table; D and trimming were obtained from the DNA. The sample lists around 200,000 clones; 80% to 85% were seen once. Sequenced material: peripheral blood. This TCR came from a woman aged 80 or older with active or convalescent COVID-19. The chain joins TRBV2 to TRBJ1-1; TRBD1 aligns across 9 bases. Here the CDR3 DNA reads TGTGCCAGGACAGGGGGAGACACTGAAGCTTTCTTT. Translated: CARTGGDTEAFF.